This T cell receptor (beta chain) is drawn from a study of graft-versus-host responses after intestinal transplantation. Study-wide results and caveats: The recipient marrow held GvH clones, and some of them showed up first in ileum or blood. In patients with graft-donor T cell macrochimerism, allograft graft-versus-host to host-versus-graft clonal ratios were high. Early after transplant, HvG clones declined as circulating GvH clones peaked.

From germline, CDR1 is MNHNY and CDR2 SVGAGI (reference sequence). The V and J ends lost 2 bases and 2 bases respectively, with 15 bases between them. This CDR3 has 16 residues. The protocol was immunoSEQ multiplex PCR, while the TCRdb copy is restricted to in-frame clones and leaves out a portion. The data contain roughly 100,000 clones, roughly 84% of them singletons. Regarding this clone: Its target is not known.

Source: unstimulated CD4+ T cells sorted from spleen or lymph node cells, taken before intestinal transplant. The rearrangement joins TRBV6-6 to TRBJ2-5, with D perhaps matching TRBD2 (5 bases). The clonotype originates from a human donor who received an intestinal transplant. CDR3 sequence reads: CASSYPGIRGQETQYF. DNA for the CDR3: TGTGCCAGCAGTTACCCCGGGATCCGAGGACAAGAGACCCAGTACTTC.